This T cell receptor beta chain was captured in a study of persistence of HIV-infected CD4 T cells. The wider study: Isolated cells were CMV- and HIV-1 Gag-responding CD4+ T cells.

Overlapping HIV-1 Gag 15-mer peptides at approximately 1 ug per peptide per mL were used. Memory cells lacking CD40L and CD69 with high CD45RO were sorted. V dropped 3 bases and J dropped 6; count of bases not matched to a gene: 4. The CDR3 covers 13 residues. The V gene's germline CDR1 is SGHNT and CDR2 YYREEE (reference sequence). On this clone: Its antigen is not known.

This was the immunoSEQ version 4 assay in survey mode. Assay used: immunoSEQ multiplex PCR; TCRdb lists only in-frame clones, some missing. Of 30,000 to 35,000 clones in the sample, 80% to 90% were seen once. The rearrangement joins TRBV5-4 to TRBJ2-3; 7 nucleotides agree with TRBD2. The sample here was CD4+ T cells sorted from PBMCs after approximately 20-hour stimulation, taken from a patient who received antiretroviral therapy. This sequence was found in an adult woman with HIV who was CMV-seropositive. This CDR3 reads CASSSGRGDTQYF. The CDR3 coding sequence is TGTGCCAGCAGCTCCGGGCGGGGGGATACGCAGTATTTT. The variable domain in full, with the rest retrieved from reference TRBV5-4 and TRBJ2-3, is ETGVTQSPTHLIKTRGQQVTLRCSSQSGHNTVSWYQQALGQGPQFIFQYYREEENGRGNFPPRFSGLQFPNYSSELNVNALELDDSALYLCASSSGRGDTQYFGPGTRLTVL.